Each of the 6 T cell receptor beta chains below was sequenced from the same sample in a study of cytomegalovirus exposure and HLA in healthy donors. The PCR contained 60 Vbeta and 13 Jbeta primers. Generated by immunoSEQ multiplex PCR, the TCRdb table keeps only in-frame clones and is missing some. The data contain 150,000 to 200,000 clones, roughly four fifths of them seen just once; the ten biggest clones take up roughly 0.1%. Sequencing was performed on PBMCs. These receptors all stem from a boy between 2 and 10 years old in good health and CMV-seronegative.

The rearrangement joins TRBV4-3 to TRBJ2-1; 13 bases match TRBD2. The V and J ends lost 2 bases and 5 bases, in that order; junction bases with no gene match: 12. The germline gives CDR1 LGHNA, CDR2 YSLEER. The length of the CDR3 is 19 residues. Here the CDR3 DNA reads TGCGCCAGCAGCCAAAGGAGGACTAGCGGGGGAATTCAGGACAATGAGCAGTTCTTC. The encoded protein is CASSQRRTSGGIQDNEQFF.

The chain is built from TRBV19 and TRBJ2-3; 7 nucleotides line up with TRBD2. The germline gives CDR1 LNHDA, CDR2 SQIVND (reference sequence). The CDR3 is 15 amino acids. The V gene end was trimmed by 3 bases and the J gene end by 0 bases; junction bases not matched to a gene: 3. In DNA form, the CDR3 reads TGTGCCAGTAGTATGGGGGGGTTCAGCACAGATACGCAGTATTTT. Translation: CASSMGGFSTDTQYF.

The chain uses TRBV4-3 and TRBJ1-3; 9 nucleotides align to TRBD1. With V trimmed by 0 bases and J by 2 bases, 8 bases remained unmatched. CDR3 size: 18 residues. Per the germline V gene, CDR1 is LGHNA and CDR2 is YSLEER. DNA for the CDR3: TGCGCCAGCAGCCAAGATTTTTCCGGGACAGGGCCTGGAAACACCATATATTTT. Translated: CASSQDFSGTGPGNTIYF.

The V gene is TRBV19, the J gene TRBJ1-5; 7 positions match TRBD1. CDR3 length equals 12 residues. V was clipped by 10 bases and J by 2 bases; unmatched bases: 2. The germline CDR1 and CDR2 sequences are LNHDA and SQIVND (reference sequence). In DNA form, the CDR3 reads TGTGCCACTCAGGGGGGCAATCAGCCCCAGCATTTT. Amino acids: CATQGGNQPQHF.

The V call is TRBV4-3, the J call TRBJ1-1; D not certain. The CDR3 runs 13 residues. Trimming stripped 4 bases from V and 3 bases from J, with 9 bases between. CDR1 is LGHNA and CDR2 is YSLEER in the germline V gene. In DNA form, the CDR3 reads TGCGCCAGCAGCCTGGAGTACCACACTGAAGCTTTCTTT. Translation gives CASSLEYHTEAFF.

The CDR3 region has the DNA TGTGCCTGGGGGGACAGGGGGATCTATGGCTACACCTTC. This encodes CAWGDRGIYGYTF. The chain employs TRBV30 and TRBJ1-2; 11 positions agree with TRBD1. Germline loops: CDR1 GTSNPN, CDR2 SVGIG (reference sequence). The junction had 3 bases not matched to a gene; V was cut back by 5 bases and J by 4 bases. This CDR3 contains 13 residues.